Reported below is one T cell receptor beta chain. Its cognate antigen has yet to be identified. The sample holds no much larger clone one base away, and base qualities are not on file. This specimen belongs to a study of blood T cell repertoires in COVID-19 (dated by TCRdb to 2019 to 2021). Describing the broader study: The collaborator samples originated in the United States, Italy and Spain and spanned the acute and convalescent phases of COVID-19. The material from the prospective study consisted of cDNA or gDNA derived from T cells, B-cell-depleted T cells, or PBMCs. Deeply sampled blood TCRbeta repertoires from subjects exposed to, actively infected with, or recovered from COVID-19 were included in the dataset. The repertoires were released in a freely available public database meant as a resource for research on the immune response to SARS-CoV-2. The samples were drawn from two sources: the first 160 participants of the ongoing ImmuneRACE study, and fewer than 1,500 subjects contributed by 6 global collaborators. A de-identified subject ID, COVID-19 status, age in years and sex were almost always included in the sample metadata. HLA class I and class II types, where available, came from metadata supplied by the sample provider rather than from assay-based typing. Study-wide conclusions, independent of this receptor: How much clinical and demographic metadata was included differed by source and by participant, and the metadata was provided uncurated.

The germline V gene gives CDR1 as SGHRS and CDR2 as YFSETQ. Counted from cysteine to phenylalanine, this CDR3 has 12 amino acids. Of all the DNA, just the CDR3 is kept, 36 bases in frame from base 1. V is reduced by 2 bases and J by 8 bases, leaving a spacing of 9 bases between them. TCRbeta CDR3 regions were amplified from genomic DNA using the immunoSEQ Assay, a bias-controlled multiplex PCR. The published analysis was carried out like this. Within the assay, amplification of reference gene primers was used to estimate how many nucleated cells each sample contained. To quantify the absolute abundance of each unique TCRbeta CDR3 rearrangement, sequence reads were collapsed and filtered. For each sample, productive Simpson clonality was calculated by taking the square root of Simpson's diversity index across productive rearrangements. Not all clones reach the TCRdb copy of this immuneACCESS table, which keeps in-frame sequences only. Checked studies attribute under half of the gap to unresolved V genes and leave the rest unexplained. That table is the source of V, J and clone size, and D and trimming were worked out from the DNA. The sample table contains more than 200,000 clones; only one count was recorded for about 87% of them. Clones ranked in the top ten supply around 3.6% of the sample.

Participants in the prospective study were enrolled through a virtual design, were aged 18 to 89 years, and lived in under 25 United States geographic areas. In the prospective study, cohorts were assigned on the basis of participant-reported clinical history obtained from a screening survey and a study questionnaire. Exposed participants had been in contact with someone with a PCR-confirmed or clinician-diagnosed COVID-19 case within 2 weeks of study entry. In the prospective study, mobile phlebotomists collected whole blood, serum and a nasopharyngeal or oropharyngeal swab from each participant. Over a roughly 2-month period, participants in the prospective study had the option of providing additional blood draws and questionnaires. Blood samples from the prospective study were shipped frozen or at room temperature prior to DNA extraction.

The sequence is built from TRBV5-1 and TRBJ2-3; no D gene can be assigned with confidence. The origin of this receptor is a woman in her thirties who had been exposed to COVID-19. The source material was PBMCs or T cells enriched from blood (not recorded which). The CDR3 has the sequence CASSLESVTQYF. The DNA sequence reads TGCGCCAGCAGCTTAGAGTCGGTTACGCAGTATTTT. The reference TRBV5-1 and TRBJ2-3 proteins fill in what lies around the CDR3, so the full variable domain reads KAGVTQTPRYLIKTRGQQVTLSCSPISGHRSVSWYQQTPGQGLQFLFEYFSETQRNKGNFPGRFSGRQFSNSRSEMNVSTLELGDSALYLCASSLESVTQYFGPGTRLTVL.